This T cell receptor beta chain was captured by sequencing in a study of spatial heterogeneity in lung cancer. At the level of the study: Each time, sequencing found more beta-chain sequences than alpha-chain sequences. Whole-study findings and limits: Ubiquitous expanded tumor TCRs showed up in blood more at resection than follow-up.

Time point reported: sample taken at primary tumor resection. No cells were sorted before sequencing. The whole RNA sequenced was extracted from tumor, nontumor lung or frozen PBMC. The donors comprised around 72 untreated early-stage non-small cell lung cancer patients. With regard to this clonotype: Its antigen is currently unknown.

Unique molecular identifiers tagged every individual TCR cDNA molecule. Using its own MiXCR run on the 5' RACE reads, TCRdb lists one record per CDR3 protein. The sample carries 90,000 or so distinct CDR3 sequences, roughly 8.7% recorded once. This sample comprised PBMCs, obtained at surgery. The receptor's source is a male donor with early-stage non-small cell lung cancer.

CDR3 loop: CASSRTGKGTDTQYF. The CDR3 region has the DNA TGCGCCAGCAGCCGAACAGGGAAAGGGACAGATACGCAGTATTTT. This rearrangement joins TRBV4-3 to TRBJ2-3, with D perhaps TRBD1 (6 bases). The length of the CDR3 is 15 residues. Per the germline V gene, CDR1 is LGHNA and CDR2 is YSLEER. V gave up 4 bases and J gave up 3 bases, with 14 bases separating them.